The next 22 T cell receptor beta chains were all read from a single sample in a study of PD-1 blockade in classical Hodgkin lymphoma. Only in-frame clones appear in the TCRdb table, and some are missing; sequencing was by immunoSEQ multiplex PCR. The table has some 95,000 clones, about nine tenths seen once. As for time point: cycle 4 day 1 (C4D1), after six to seven weeks of nivolumab. There was relapse after autologous stem cell transplantation in every patient, and there was variation in brentuximab vedotin exposure. The sequenced sample was peripheral blood mononuclear cells (PBMCs), obtained before the fourth cycle of nivolumab. The receptors derive from a human donor with classical Hodgkin lymphoma.

This chain links TRBV28 with TRBJ1-6, with 8 bases lining up with TRBD1. CDR1 is MDHEN and CDR2 is SYDVKM in the germline V gene. The V gene end was trimmed by 4 bases and the J gene end by 6 bases; junction bases not matched to a gene: 11. This CDR3 spans 17 amino acids. The CDR3 sequence is CASSSTAQGGGNSPLHF. The CDR3 bases are TGTGCCAGCAGTTCAACCGCACAGGGGGGAGGTAATTCACCCCTCCACTTT.

The chain carries TRBV27 and TRBJ2-7; the D is unclear. Germline CDR1 MNHEY, CDR2 SMNVEV (reference sequence). The CDR3 has 15 amino acids. V lost 0 bases and J lost 2, with 11 bases in between. As DNA, the CDR3 is TGTGCCAGCAGTTTATCTTACCCCCCGGCCTACGAGCAGTACTTC. Translating gives CASSLSYPPAYEQYF.

As DNA, the CDR3 is TGTGCCAGCTCACCTCTCGATAGCAATCAGCCCCAGCATTTT. Encoded protein: CASSPLDSNQPQHF. J is TRBJ1-5 and V is TRBV18; D unresolved. The CDR3 loop spans 14 amino acids. Per the germline V gene, CDR1 is KGHSH and CDR2 is LQKENI. V shed 3 bases and J shed 0 bases, with 6 bases lying between them. Full variable domain (outside the CDR3, taken from reference TRBV18 and TRBJ1-5): NAGVMQNPRHLVRRRGQEARLRCSPMKGHSHVYWYRQLPEEGLKFMVYLQKENIIDESGMPKERFSAEFPKEGPSILRIQQVVRGDSAAYFCASSPLDSNQPQHFGDGTRLSIL.

The chain recombines TRBV20-1 with TRBJ2-1; no firm D call. Germline V lookup: CDR1 DFQATT, CDR2 SNEGSKA (reference sequence). The ends were cut back, 0 bases at V and 9 bases at J, with 6 bases in the middle. This CDR3 contains 11 residues. In DNA form, the CDR3 reads TGCAGTGCTAGAGACCGGCTTGAGCAGTTCTTC. Protein: CSARDRLEQFF.

The V gene is TRBV6-6, the J gene TRBJ2-7; no firm D call. The CDR3 has 13 amino acids. V lost 6 bases and J 5 bases, leaving 14 bases between the germline ends. In germline, CDR1 is MNHNY, CDR2 SVGAGI (reference sequence). The CDR3 loop is CASSLLGLDEQYF. The CDR3 nucleotides read TGTGCCAGCAGCCTTCTGGGTCTCGACGAGCAGTACTTC.

The chain combines TRBV5-4 with TRBJ2-7; tentatively, D is TRBD1 (6 bases). V was cut by 3 bases and J by 7 bases, with 14 bases left in between. The CDR3 is 13 residues long. The germline CDR1 and CDR2 sequences are SGHNT and YYREEE (reference sequence). The DNA for the CDR3 is TGTGCCAGCAGCTCAGGGGCCCGAATTGAGCAGTACTTC. Translation gives CASSSGARIEQYF.

This chain links TRBV7-6 with TRBJ2-3, with 9 positions matching TRBD2. Germline V gene data show CDR1 as SGHVS and CDR2 as FNYEAQ. The CDR3 is 16 residues long. The trim removed 1 base at V and 5 bases at J, leaving 7 bases unmatched. The chain's CDR3 is CASSLGGTSPVDTQYF. In DNA, the CDR3 is TGTGCCAGCAGCTTAGGTGGGACTAGCCCCGTAGATACGCAGTATTTT.

The chain combines TRBV5-8 with TRBJ1-6; tentatively, D is TRBD1 (5 bases). This CDR3 has 15 residues. The ends were cut back, 5 bases at V and 2 bases at J, with 11 bases in the middle. Germline CDR1 and CDR2: SGHTS and YDEGEE. The CDR3 DNA is TGTGCCAGCAGACGTGGACAAGCCTATAATTCACCCCTCCACTTT. Translation gives CASRRGQAYNSPLHF.

This clone showed up just once. V is TRBV7-6 and J is TRBJ2-1; 8 nucleotides align to TRBD1. J gave up 4 bases and V 5 bases, and 4 bases lay outside the gene matches. The CDR3 covers 14 residues. Germline assignment: CDR1 SGHVS and CDR2 FNYEAQ. The CDR3 region has the DNA TGTGCCAGCAGCCCGGACAGGGTTTACAATGAGCAGTTCTTC. This translates into CASSPDRVYNEQFF.

The chain is built from TRBV6-5 and TRBJ1-6; TRBD1 is a possible D gene (5 bases). The germline CDR1 and CDR2 sequences are MNHEY and SVGAGI. Trimming stripped 5 bases from V and 7 bases from J, with 9 bases between. The CDR3 runs 13 residues. The CDR3 nucleotides are TGTGCCAGCAGTCGGGACGGAAATTCACCCCTCCACTTT. This encodes CASSRDGNSPLHF.

This clone was observed a few times. The J gene is TRBJ1-5, the V gene TRBV13, with D tentatively TRBD1 (5 bases). The CDR3 runs to 14 residues. Germline CDR1 and CDR2: PRHDT and FYEKMQ (reference sequence). The V end was cut by 5 bases, the J end by 3 bases, with 11 bases between. CDR3: CASSLDSINQPQHF. The CDR3 DNA reads as TGTGCCAGCAGCCTAGACAGTATCAATCAGCCCCAGCATTTT. The variable domain in full, completed from reference TRBV13 and TRBJ1-5, reads AAGVIQSPRHLIKEKRETATLKCYPIPRHDTVYWYQQGPGQDPQFLISFYEKMQSDKGSIPDRFSAQQFSDYHSELNMSSLELGDSALYFCASSLDSINQPQHFGDGTRLSIL.

The chain uses TRBV12-2 and TRBJ1-2; the table calls TRBD1, which could not be checked here. TRBV12-2 is flagged as a pseudogene. This CDR3 spans 14 amino acids. The CDR3 spells CASRWDRIIYGYTF. In nucleotides, the CDR3 is TGTGCAAGTCGCTGGGACAGGATAATCTATGGCTACACCTTC.

CDR3 amino acids: CARRAPEQSEQYF. The CDR3 nucleotides read TGTGCCAGGCGGGCCCCGGAGCAGAGCGAGCAGTACTTC. This chain uses TRBV2 with TRBJ2-7; D might be TRBD2 (5 bases). The CDR3 consists of 13 residues. The germline V and J ends were trimmed by 9 bases and 6 bases, with 18 bases remaining between them. CDR1 SNHLY and CDR2 FYNNEI come from the germline V gene. Supplemented by reference TRBV2 and TRBJ2-7, the full variable domain reads EPEVTQTPSHQVTQMGQEVILRCVPISNHLYFYWYRQILGQKVEFLVSFYNNEISEKSEIFDDQFSVERPDGSNFTLKIRSTKLEDSAMYFCARRAPEQSEQYFGPGTRLTVT.

V gene TRBV5-6 combines with J gene TRBJ2-3; unclear D gene. This CDR3 is 15 amino acids long. Germline CDR1 and CDR2: SGHDT and YYEEEE. The V and J ends lost 0 bases and 2 bases respectively, with 10 bases between them. CDR3 protein: CASSLAVGFTDTQYF. The CDR3 bases are TGTGCCAGCAGCTTGGCCGTCGGATTCACAGATACGCAGTATTTT.

The chain is built from TRBV9 and TRBJ2-3; tentatively, D is TRBD2 (7 bases). The V gene's germline CDR1 is SGDLS and CDR2 YYNGEE. The CDR3 has 15 amino acids. V was trimmed by 3 bases and J by 0 bases, leaving 11 bases between them. The chain's CDR3 is CASSAAGASTDTQYF. CDR3 DNA: TGTGCCAGCAGCGCCGCGGGGGCGAGCACAGATACGCAGTATTTT.

The chain has TRBV7-2 and TRBJ2-4; the match to TRBD1 covers 8 bases. The V gene's germline CDR1 is SGHTA and CDR2 FQGNSA. This CDR3 has 16 residues. V shed 1 base, J shed 0 bases, and the junction held 2 bases outside the gene matches. The CDR3 sequence is CASSLGQGSAKNIQYF. Written as DNA, the CDR3 is TGTGCCAGCAGCTTAGGACAGGGGTCAGCCAAAAACATTCAGTACTTC.

This clone was detected only a few times. The V and J genes are TRBV2 and TRBJ1-3; tentative D call: TRBD1 (6 bases). Between the trimmed V and J ends, which lost 8 bases and 9 bases, there was a span of 20 bases. This CDR3 contains 14 residues. Looked up from germline, CDR1 is SNHLY and CDR2 is FYNNEI. The CDR3 DNA reads as TGTGCCAGCCGCCTGGCGGTAGTAGGGGGCACCATATATTTT. This encodes CASRLAVVGGTIYF.

The V and J genes are TRBV5-6 and TRBJ1-1; tentative D call: TRBD1 (5 bases). Deletions cut 4 bases from V and 7 bases from J, with 17 bases between. The length of the CDR3 is 14 residues. Germline V CDR1 and CDR2: SGHDT, YYEEEE. This CDR3 is CASSRPLRGDEAFF. The CDR3 DNA reads as TGTGCCAGCAGCCGACCCTTGAGGGGCGATGAAGCTTTCTTT.

V is TRBV6-9 and J is TRBJ2-7; 10 nucleotides align to TRBD1. The CDR3 has 15 amino acids. V lost 5 bases to trimming and J lost 3 bases; unmatched junction nucleotides: 7. CDR1 is MNHGY, CDR2 SVAAGI, per germline. The CDR3 loop reads CASSRSGTGVYEQYF. For the CDR3, the DNA is TGTGCCAGCAGTCGATCCGGGACAGGGGTCTACGAGCAGTACTTC.

The chain has TRBV2 and TRBJ2-5; TRBD2 matches at 7 bases. Germline CDR1 is SNHLY and CDR2 is FYNNEI. J lost 2 bases, V lost 6 bases, and 9 bases had no gene match. CDR3 length: 15 residues. CDR3 residues: CASRVGGTLQETQYF. The DNA for the CDR3 is TGTGCCAGCAGGGTCGGGGGGACTCTTCAAGAGACCCAGTACTTC.

The chain links TRBV7-6 to TRBJ2-2, with no clear D. V was cut by 2 bases and J by 3 bases, with 7 bases left in between. There are 14 residues in the CDR3. CDR1 and CDR2 from the germline V gene are SGHVS and FNYEAQ. The CDR3 DNA sequence: TGTGCCAGCAGCTTACTAGAAGACACCGGGGAGCTGTTTTTT. This sequence encodes CASSLLEDTGELFF.

The count of this clone is one. The chain has TRBV7-9 and TRBJ2-2; D is ambiguous. Germline V gene sequence: CDR1 SEHNR, CDR2 FQNEAQ (reference sequence). The CDR3 loop spans 13 amino acids. V gave up 2 bases and J gave up 6 bases, with 7 bases separating them. Written as DNA, the CDR3 is TGTGCCAGCAGCTTACGGGCCTCCGGGGAGCTGTTTTTT. Translating gives CASSLRASGELFF.